A selection of T cell receptor beta chains follows, all from one sample in a study of T cells expressing NK-cell markers. TCRdb reprocessed the 5' RACE reads and reports one entry per CDR3 protein, with no DNA. This table lists approximately 380,000 distinct CDR3 sequences. Sequencing was carried out using blood T cells: a sorted CD56 or NKG2C T cell subset, CD4+ or CD8+ T cells, or bulk PBMC T cells (not recorded which). The receptors originated from a man aged 18-69 years in good health. CDR3s include the opening cysteine and the closing phenylalanine or tryptophan.

V	J	CDR3
TRBV4-1	TRBJ2-1	CASSQVVGQALYNEQFF
TRBV7-9	TRBJ2-7	CASSLGRDRGSYEQYF
TRBV12-3/TRBV12-4	TRBJ1-1	CASSLYPGLNTEAFF
TRBV24-1	TRBJ2-1	CATSDFGDRGSDEQFF
TRBV2	TRBJ2-1	CASEGVRSSEQFF
TRBV18	TRBJ2-1	CASSQNQGASDEQFF
TRBV15	TRBJ2-2	CATRDAHRGRTGELFF
TRBV7-9	TRBJ2-7	CASGKWSISGEQYF
TRBV18	TRBJ1-4	CASSPSYEKLFF
TRBV6-5	TRBJ2-7	CASSYSKTGSSYEQYF
TRBV7-2	TRBJ1-4	CASSLNFNEKLFF
TRBV4-2	TRBJ2-7	CASSPSGGAQQTYF
TRBV10-2	TRBJ2-4	CASRRGDIQYF
TRBV12-3/TRBV12-4	TRBJ2-1	CASSKGGSVARNEQFF
TRBV7-9	TRBJ2-5	CASTFQSEVGETQYF
TRBV7-3	TRBJ2-3	CASSSSGTGSDTQYF
TRBV28	TRBJ1-2	CASTLGFVGGYTF
TRBV2	TRBJ2-7	CASRQSQLVGQYF
TRBV20-1	TRBJ1-6	CSAKGPNNSPLHF
TRBV6-1	TRBJ2-1	CASIPGAGSTHNEQFF
TRBV10-3	TRBJ2-7	CAIRPRDRVNEQYF
TRBV2	TRBJ1-1	CASTGPLNTEAFF
TRBV7-9	TRBJ1-1	CASSQTGGSTEAFF
TRBV12-3/TRBV12-4	TRBJ2-7	CASSPSWQSSYEQYF
TRBV3-1	TRBJ2-1	CASSYPSGQGIGEQFF
TRBV23-1	TRBJ1-5	CASSQRPGTYSNQPQHF
TRBV4-2	TRBJ2-3	CASSQDYASGGADTQYF
TRBV7-8	TRBJ2-5	CASRRQLQETQYF
TRBV18	TRBJ2-1	CASSPPGLAGGQSSYNEQFF
TRBV20-1	TRBJ1-3	CSARDLNTGYF
TRBV18	TRBJ1-1	CASSPIQGPGPGEAFF
TRBV5-6	TRBJ2-5	CASSFDRGQTQYF
TRBV11-2	TRBJ2-3	CASNQDGLSTGTQYF
TRBV6-1	TRBJ1-5	CASSQDGQDQPQHF
TRBV24-1	TRBJ1-2	CATSDGQYYGYTF
TRBV6-5	TRBJ2-5	CASSYKRQGRETQYF
TRBV5-1	TRBJ2-7	CASSRGQTKQSYEQYF
TRBV5-1	TRBJ1-2	CASSRRGDNKPNYGYTF
TRBV5-1	TRBJ2-5	CASRAGTETQYF
TRBV6-2/TRBV6-3	TRBJ2-1	CASSTNYNEQFF
TRBV2	TRBJ2-1	CATGRDSLYNEQFF
TRBV25-1	TRBJ2-4	CASRVSETGGKNIQYF
TRBV7-8	TRBJ2-7	CASSLVGLYSYEQYF
TRBV7-6	TRBJ2-2	CASSLRPMQGAGELFF
TRBV7-8	TRBJ1-6	CASSATGQFGNSPLHF